This T cell receptor (beta chain) was sequenced for a study of CD8+CD57+ T cells in acquired aplastic anemia. Study as a whole: DNA from sorted CD4+ and CD8+ cells averaged roughly 3.2 ug. General study results and limits: Patients did not significantly differ from controls in CD8+ Simpson's diversity. Patients and controls had in common approximately 30 CD8+ CDR3 sequences.

The patients chosen for sequencing had shown expansion of CD8+CD57+ cells (detected by flow cytometry). There were no patients without severe acquired aplastic anemia. Genomic DNA was employed as the template in profiling TCR beta VDJ and CDR3. TCRdb re-analysed the reads in MiXCR, keeping a single row per CDR3 protein. The data show just over 450,000 distinct CDR3 sequences, approximately 32% seen once. With respect to this clonotype: What it binds is unknown. This may come from a read error, since a much larger clone is one base off.

The sample was sorted CD4+, CD8+, or CD8+CD57+ T cells (not recorded which) from PBMCs. The sequence came from a human donor with aplastic anemia.

The CDR3, as DNA: TGTGCCATCAGCCCCCTAGCACCCGGAAATGAGCAGCTCTTC. This sequence encodes CAISPLAPGNEQLF. The chain carries TRBV10-3 and TRBJ2-1, with a tentative D call TRBD2 (5 bases). The CDR3 runs 14 residues. Germline V gene sequence: CDR1 ENHRY, CDR2 SYGVKD.